These 8 T cell receptor beta chains were sequenced from one sample in a study of CXCR3-negative and CXCR3-positive naive CD8 T cells (dated by TCRdb to between 2017 and 2020). The sequencing machine was a NextSeq 550. The Human TCR Profiling Kit (MiLaboratory) was used to make UMI-labeled 5' RACE TRB cDNA libraries. One entry per CDR3 protein sequence results from the TCRdb reprocessing of the reads, with DNA left out. The sample has 120,000 to 150,000 distinct CDR3 sequences on record. In total, the top ten clones hold about 0.27% of the sample. Their target antigens are unknown. Overall study results and their limits: TRB CDR3s from CXCR3-positive naive cells showed higher hydrophobicity (lower Kidera factor 4), lower energy, and higher strength and volume indices than CXCR3-negative naive cells.

The source material was naive CXCR3+ CD8+ T cells from blood. Interpreted using the paper, the cell subset or site label stands for: CD45RO-CCR7+CD27+CD95- naive CD8+ T cells expressing CXCR3 (TNR3+). The receptors shown here come from a human donor in good health. Some clones in this sample may be carry-over from other donors' samples.

This chain links TRBV5-1 with TRBJ2-1; checking the TCRdb D call of TRBD1 is not possible without DNA. Germline lookup yields CDR1 SGHRS and CDR2 YFSETQ. The length of the CDR3 is 15 residues. The CDR3 reads CASSSSGTTVDEQFF.

The genes are TRBV29-1 and TRBJ2-1. This CDR3 contains 11 residues. Germline V CDR1 and CDR2: SQVTM, ANQGSEA. This chain's CDR3 is CSVVYYNEQFF.

This chain joins TRBV12-3 or TRBV12-4 and TRBJ2-2. There are 11 residues in the CDR3. CDR3 amino acids: CASSYGGELFF.

The rearrangement joins TRBV15 to TRBJ2-7; TCRdb proposes TRBD1, but this gene call is untestable without DNA. The CDR3 totals 14 residues. Germline CDR1 is LNHNV and CDR2 is YYDKDF (reference sequence). The CDR3 sequence: CATSRGDLLYEQYF.

This chain connects TRBV7-9 to TRBJ2-3. Germline V gene lookup returns CDR1 SEHNR and CDR2 FQNEAQ (reference sequence). The CDR3 spans 17 residues. CDR3 sequence reads: CASSSTASGSSTDTQYF.

The J gene is TRBJ1-2, the V gene TRBV20-1; no DNA is available, so the TRBD1 call from TCRdb remains unchecked. This CDR3 spans 13 amino acids. Germline V lookup: CDR1 DFQATT, CDR2 SNEGSKA (reference sequence). The CDR3 protein is CSARDRVDSGYTF.

The chain is built from TRBV5-1 and TRBJ2-1. CDR1 is SGHRS and CDR2 is YFSETQ in the germline V gene. The CDR3 is 13 residues long. The chain's CDR3 is CASSLFFGSEQFF.

This chain connects TRBV4-3 to TRBJ2-7; there is no DNA to check the TCRdb D call of TRBD1. Germline CDR1 LGHNA, CDR2 YSLEER. The CDR3 runs to 16 residues. This CDR3 reads CASSQAWGESSYEQYF.